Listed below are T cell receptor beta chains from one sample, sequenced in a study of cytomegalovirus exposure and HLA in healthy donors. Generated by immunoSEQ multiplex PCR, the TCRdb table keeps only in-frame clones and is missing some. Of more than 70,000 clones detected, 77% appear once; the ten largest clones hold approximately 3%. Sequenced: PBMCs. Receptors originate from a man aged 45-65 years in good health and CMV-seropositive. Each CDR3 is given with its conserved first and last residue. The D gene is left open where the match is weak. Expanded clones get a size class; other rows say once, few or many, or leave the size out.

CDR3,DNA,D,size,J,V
CASSVPLTGTGGSGANVLTF,TGTGCCAGCAGTGTACCTCTCACCGGGACAGGGGGCTCTGGGGCCAACGTCCTGACTTTC,TRBD1,.,TRBJ2-6,TRBV6-1
CASSEAGGEPYEQYF,TGTGCCAGCAGTGAAGCGGGGGGGGAACCCTACGAGCAGTACTTC,TRBD2,.,TRBJ2-7,TRBV6-1
CATRLTGSGNTIYF,TGTGCCACCCGCCTGACAGGCTCTGGAAACACCATATATTTT,.,.,TRBJ1-3,TRBV19
CASSLDRGEKLFF,TGTGCCAGCAGCCTAGACAGGGGTGAAAAACTGTTTTTT,TRBD1,.,TRBJ1-4,TRBV5-4
CASGNLGQSYEQYF,TGTGCTAGTGGCAACCTCGGACAGTCCTACGAGCAGTACTTC,.,.,TRBJ2-7,TRBV12-5
CASRFRTSGTYEQYF,TGTGCCAGTAGGTTCAGGACTAGCGGGACCTACGAGCAGTACTTC,TRBD2,.,TRBJ2-7,TRBV19
CATSRDGTSGGGQETQYF,TGTGCCACCAGCAGAGATGGGACTAGCGGAGGGGGTCAAGAGACCCAGTACTTC,TRBD2,once,TRBJ2-5,TRBV15
CASSPGVAGELFF,TGTGCCAGCAGCCCAGGTGTCGCCGGGGAGCTGTTTTTT,.,.,TRBJ2-2,TRBV14
CASSVAAGALNEQFF,TGTGCCAGCAGCGTAGCGGCGGGAGCTCTGAATGAGCAGTTCTTC,TRBD2,.,TRBJ2-1,TRBV9
CASIPRGGSGTGELFF,TGTGCCAGCATCCCTCGGGGGGGCTCGGGGACCGGGGAGCTGTTTTTT,TRBD2,.,TRBJ2-2,TRBV7-8
CASSSTRSSSYNEQFF,TGTGCCAGCAGCTCTACTAGGTCCAGCTCCTACAATGAGCAGTTCTTC,.,.,TRBJ2-1,TRBV7-3
CASSPRTGDTQYF,TGTGCCAGCAGCCCGAGGACTGGAGATACGCAGTATTTT,.,.,TRBJ2-3,TRBV7-7
CAWSRGGPDNSPLHF,TGTGCCTGGAGCAGAGGGGGCCCTGACAATTCACCCCTCCACTTT,TRBD1,once,TRBJ1-6,TRBV30
CASSPQALGAVYEQYF,TGTGCCAGCTCACCACAAGCGCTGGGGGCTGTTTACGAGCAGTACTTC,.,once,TRBJ2-7,TRBV18
CASSLELAGAYQETQYF,TGTGCCAGCAGCTTAGAACTAGCGGGAGCGTACCAAGAGACCCAGTACTTC,TRBD2,.,TRBJ2-5,TRBV7-2
CASSPLREKLFF,TGTGCCAGCTCACCACTTAGAGAAAAACTGTTTTTT,.,.,TRBJ1-4,TRBV18
CASSDSYRVSYEQYF,TGTGCCAGCAGTGACTCCTACAGGGTATCCTACGAGCAGTACTTC,.,.,TRBJ2-7,TRBV25-1
CASSLAPGIRDQPQHF,TGCGCCAGCAGCTTGGCCCCGGGGATAAGGGATCAGCCCCAGCATTTT,.,.,TRBJ1-5,TRBV5-1
CASSELSGGWTEAFF,TGTGCCAGCAGTGAACTCTCAGGGGGTTGGACTGAAGCTTTCTTT,TRBD1,.,TRBJ1-1,TRBV6-1
CASSILVYPDTQYF,TGTGCCAGTAGTATTTTAGTGTATCCAGATACGCAGTATTTT,.,once,TRBJ2-3,TRBV19
CASSSYGGSEKLFF,TGTGCCAGCAGCTCGTACGGAGGGAGTGAAAAACTGTTTTTT,.,.,TRBJ1-4,TRBV7-9
CAISESGGGSPYEQYF,TGTGCCATCAGTGAGTCTGGCGGAGGATCTCCCTACGAGCAGTACTTC,.,few,TRBJ2-7,TRBV10-3
CASSPPGLNSPLHF,TGTGCCAGCAGCCCTCCGGGACTGAATTCACCCCTCCACTTT,.,.,TRBJ1-6,TRBV28
CASSVASGSFHEQYF,TGTGCCAGCAGTGTTGCTAGCGGGAGTTTCCACGAGCAGTACTTC,TRBD2,.,TRBJ2-7,TRBV6-1
CASSRGGGGLQETQYF,TGTGCCAGCAGCCGAGGAGGGGGAGGGCTCCAAGAGACCCAGTACTTC,.,.,TRBJ2-5,TRBV5-4
CSSSLVTPSSGANVLTF,TGTTCCAGCAGCTTAGTTACGCCTAGCTCTGGGGCCAACGTCCTGACTTTC,.,once,TRBJ2-6,TRBV7-9
CASSLVAGGNPYEQYF,TGTGCCAGCAGCTTGGTGGCAGGGGGCAACCCCTACGAGCAGTACTTC,TRBD1,few,TRBJ2-7,TRBV5-4
CASSYQTGDNEQFF,TGCGCCAGCAGCTATCAGACAGGAGACAATGAGCAGTTCTTC,.,.,TRBJ2-1,TRBV5-1
CASSPHSGRDTGELFF,TGTGCCAGCAGCCCCCATAGCGGGAGAGATACCGGGGAGCTGTTTTTT,TRBD2,.,TRBJ2-2,TRBV11-3
CAISGDSEAFF,TGTGCCATCAGTGGAGACAGTGAAGCTTTCTTT,.,.,TRBJ1-1,TRBV10-3
CATSRASVNTIYF,TGTGCCACCAGCAGAGCATCGGTGAACACCATATATTTT,.,few,TRBJ1-3,TRBV15
CASSLSPGTVYGYTF,TGTGCCAGCAGTTTGTCCCCCGGGACAGTCTATGGCTACACCTTC,TRBD1,.,TRBJ1-2,TRBV27
CAWSRGQPNQPQHF,TGTGCCTGGAGTAGGGGACAACCCAATCAGCCCCAGCATTTT,.,few,TRBJ1-5,TRBV30
CASSISGGSVYNEQFF,TGTGCCAGTAGTATAAGTGGCGGGAGTGTTTACAATGAGCAGTTCTTC,TRBD2,.,TRBJ2-1,TRBV19
CASQRTSGYNEQFF,TGTGCCAGCCAACGGACTAGCGGCTACAATGAGCAGTTCTTC,TRBD2,.,TRBJ2-1,TRBV7-8
CASSDWRGVSGNTIYF,TGCGCCAGCAGCGACTGGCGGGGGGTCTCTGGAAACACCATATATTTT,.,.,TRBJ1-3,TRBV4-3
CASSLSGTSWVGRTEAFF,TGTGCCAGTAGTCTTTCCGGGACATCCTGGGTCGGTCGCACTGAAGCTTTCTTT,.,.,TRBJ1-1,TRBV19
CASSPTSGTGGSF,TGTGCCAGCAGCCCCACGTCCGGGACAGGGGGTTCCTTC,TRBD1,.,TRBJ1-2,TRBV11-2
CASSLSYGTGGLETQYF,TGTGCCAGCAGTTTATCGTACGGGACAGGCGGGTTGGAGACCCAGTACTTC,TRBD1,.,TRBJ2-5,TRBV27
CASSIARAGFQETQYF,TGTGCCAGTAGTATAGCTAGAGCGGGCTTCCAAGAGACCCAGTACTTC,.,once,TRBJ2-5,TRBV19
CASSPGPGQGAGEQYF,TGTGCCAGCAGCCCTGGGCCGGGACAGGGGGCTGGCGAGCAGTACTTC,TRBD1,few,TRBJ2-7,TRBV14
CSSSLQGLNYGYTF,TGTTCCAGCAGCTTACAGGGACTTAACTATGGCTACACCTTC,.,few,TRBJ1-2,TRBV7-9
CAGTSGTQYNEQFF,TGTGCCGGAACCTCCGGGACACAATACAATGAGCAGTTCTTC,.,few,TRBJ2-1,TRBV30
CASSRAGGTDTQYF,TGTGCCAGCAGCCGAGCGGGAGGAACAGATACGCAGTATTTT,TRBD2,.,TRBJ2-3,TRBV7-9
CAWSVRGHDGKAFF,TGTGCCTGGAGTGTACGGGGACACGACGGGAAAGCTTTCTTT,.,.,TRBJ1-1,TRBV30
CASRLGPGQQETQYF,TGCGCCAGCAGATTAGGGCCGGGACAACAAGAGACCCAGTACTTC,.,.,TRBJ2-5,TRBV4-1
CASSLTLNQPQHF,TGTGCCAGCTCCCTGACATTGAATCAGCCCCAGCATTTT,.,.,TRBJ1-5,TRBV18
CASSFRGLVANVLTF,TGTGCCAGCAGTTTTCGGGGTTTAGTTGCCAACGTCCTGACTTTC,.,.,TRBJ2-6,TRBV27
CASSLGDLGPGETQYF,TGCGCCAGCAGCTTGGGGGACTTGGGTCCGGGAGAGACCCAGTACTTC,.,.,TRBJ2-5,TRBV5-1
CASSFNPKAGSVDTQYF,TGCGCCAGCAGCTTTAACCCCAAAGCGGGATCCGTAGATACGCAGTATTTT,TRBD2,.,TRBJ2-3,TRBV4-1
CASSLAFGGYTF,TGTGCCAGCAGCTTAGCTTTCGGGGGCTACACCTTC,.,few,TRBJ1-2,TRBV11-2
CASSGTSGSYGGELFF,TGTGCCAGCAGTGGGACTAGCGGGAGTTATGGCGGGGAGCTGTTTTTT,TRBD2,.,TRBJ2-2,TRBV2
CASSGQAESSGANGLTF,TGTGCCAGCAGTGGACAGGCCGAGAGCTCTGGGGCCAACGGCCTGACTTTC,.,.,TRBJ2-6,TRBV6-4